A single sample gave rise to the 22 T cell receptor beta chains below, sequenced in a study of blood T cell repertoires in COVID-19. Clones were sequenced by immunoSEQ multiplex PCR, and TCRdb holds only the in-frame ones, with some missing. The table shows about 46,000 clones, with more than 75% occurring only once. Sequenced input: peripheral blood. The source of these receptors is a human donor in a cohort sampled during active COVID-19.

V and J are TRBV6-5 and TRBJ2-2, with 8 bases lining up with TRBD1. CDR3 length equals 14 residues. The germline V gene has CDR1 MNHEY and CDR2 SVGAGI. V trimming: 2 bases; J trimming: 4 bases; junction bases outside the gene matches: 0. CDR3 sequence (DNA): TGTGCCAGCAGTTACGACAGGGGCACCGGGGAGCTGTTTTTT. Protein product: CASSYDRGTGELFF.

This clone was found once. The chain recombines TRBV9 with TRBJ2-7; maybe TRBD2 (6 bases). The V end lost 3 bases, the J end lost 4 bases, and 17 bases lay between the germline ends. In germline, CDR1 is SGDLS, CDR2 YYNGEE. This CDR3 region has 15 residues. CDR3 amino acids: CASSGGSGRGYEQYF. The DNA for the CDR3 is TGTGCCAGCAGCGGGGGGAGCGGGCGCGGGTACGAGCAGTACTTC.

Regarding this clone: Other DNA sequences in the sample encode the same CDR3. CDR3 DNA sequence: TGTGCCAGCAGTTCTAGCGGAGGCCCGTATACCCAGTACTTC. Translating gives CASSSSGGPYTQYF. V usage is TRBV27 and J usage is TRBJ2-5; 7 positions match TRBD2. This CDR3 spans 14 amino acids. Germline CDR1 reads MNHEY; CDR2 reads SMNVEV (reference sequence). The V gene end was trimmed by 4 bases and the J gene end by 8 bases; junction bases not matched to a gene: 10.

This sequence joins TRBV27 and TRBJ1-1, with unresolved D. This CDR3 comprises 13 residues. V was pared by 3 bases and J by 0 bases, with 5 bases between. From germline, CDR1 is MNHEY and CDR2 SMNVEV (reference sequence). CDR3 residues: CASSLYMNTEAFF. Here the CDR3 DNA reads TGTGCCAGCAGTTTGTACATGAACACTGAAGCTTTCTTT.

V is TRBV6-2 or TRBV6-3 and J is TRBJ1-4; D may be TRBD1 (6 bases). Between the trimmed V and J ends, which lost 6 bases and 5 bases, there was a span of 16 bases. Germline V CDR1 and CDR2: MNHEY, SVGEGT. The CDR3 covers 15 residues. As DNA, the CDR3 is TGTGCCAGCAGCCAATTTGGACAGAGGAATGAAAAACTGTTTTTT. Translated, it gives CASSQFGQRNEKLFF.

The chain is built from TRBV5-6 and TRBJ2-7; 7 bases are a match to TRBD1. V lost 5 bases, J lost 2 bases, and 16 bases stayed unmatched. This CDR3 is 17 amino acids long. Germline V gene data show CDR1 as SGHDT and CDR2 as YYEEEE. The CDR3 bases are TGTGCCAGCAGTGCCGGAACCGGCAGACAGGGAACCTACGAGCAGTACTTC. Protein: CASSAGTGRQGTYEQYF. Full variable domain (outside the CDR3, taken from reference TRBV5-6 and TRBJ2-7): DAGVTQSPTHLIKTRGQQVTLRCSPKSGHDTVSWYQQALGQGPQFIFQYYEEEERQRGNFPDRFSGHQFPNYSSELNVNALLLGDSALYLCASSAGTGRQGTYEQYFGPGTRLTVT.

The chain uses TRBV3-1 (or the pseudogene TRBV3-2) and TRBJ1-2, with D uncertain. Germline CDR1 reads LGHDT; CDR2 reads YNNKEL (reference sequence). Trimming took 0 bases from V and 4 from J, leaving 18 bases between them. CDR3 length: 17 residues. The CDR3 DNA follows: TGTGCCAGCAGCCAAGACCTCATTATGCGTTCGGGCTATGGCTACACCTTC. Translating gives CASSQDLIMRSGYGYTF.

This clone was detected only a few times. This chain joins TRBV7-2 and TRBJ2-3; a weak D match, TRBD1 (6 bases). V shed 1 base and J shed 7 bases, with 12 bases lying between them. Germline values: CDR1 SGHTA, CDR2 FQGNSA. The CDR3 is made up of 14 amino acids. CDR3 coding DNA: TGTGCCAGCAGCTTAGGTGGCAGGGGAAATACGCAGTATTTT. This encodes CASSLGGRGNTQYF. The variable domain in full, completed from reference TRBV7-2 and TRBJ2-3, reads GAGVSQSPSNKVTEKGKDVELRCDPISGHTALYWYRQSLGQGLEFLIYFQGNSAPDKSGLPSDRFSAERTGGSVSTLTIQRTQQEDSAVYLCASSLGGRGNTQYFGPGTRLTVL.

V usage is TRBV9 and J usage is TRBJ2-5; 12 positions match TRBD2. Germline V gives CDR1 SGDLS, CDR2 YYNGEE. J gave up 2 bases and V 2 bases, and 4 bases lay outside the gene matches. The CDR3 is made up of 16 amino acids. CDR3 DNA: TGTGCCAGCAGCGTGGGACTAGCGGGCCCTCAAGAGACCCAGTACTTC. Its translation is CASSVGLAGPQETQYF.

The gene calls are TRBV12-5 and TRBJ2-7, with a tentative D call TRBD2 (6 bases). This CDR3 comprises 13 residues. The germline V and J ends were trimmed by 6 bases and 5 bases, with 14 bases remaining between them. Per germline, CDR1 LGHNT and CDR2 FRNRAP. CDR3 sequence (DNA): TGTGCTAGTGGCCCCTCCGCGGGGAACGAGCAGTACTTC. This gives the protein CASGPSAGNEQYF. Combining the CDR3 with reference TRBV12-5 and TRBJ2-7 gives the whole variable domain DARVTQTPRHKVTEMGQEVTMRCQPILGHNTVFWYRQTMMQGLELLAYFRNRAPLDDSGMPKDRFSAEMPDATLATLKIQPSEPRDSAVYFCASGPSAGNEQYFGPGTRLTVT.

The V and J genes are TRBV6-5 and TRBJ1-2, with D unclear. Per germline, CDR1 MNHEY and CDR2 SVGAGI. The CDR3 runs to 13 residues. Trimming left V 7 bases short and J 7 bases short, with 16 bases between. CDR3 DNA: TGTGCCAGCACCACGGGGTTACAAGGTGGCTACACCTTC. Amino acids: CASTTGLQGGYTF.

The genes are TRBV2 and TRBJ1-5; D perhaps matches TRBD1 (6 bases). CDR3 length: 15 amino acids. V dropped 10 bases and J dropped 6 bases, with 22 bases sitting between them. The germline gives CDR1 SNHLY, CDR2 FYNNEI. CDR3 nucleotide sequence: TGTGCCACTCACGAACAGGGACCAGGTAGTCAGCCCCAGCATTTT. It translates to CATHEQGPGSQPQHF. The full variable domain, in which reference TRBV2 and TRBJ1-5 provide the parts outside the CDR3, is EPEVTQTPSHQVTQMGQEVILRCVPISNHLYFYWYRQILGQKVEFLVSFYNNEISEKSEIFDDQFSVERPDGSNFTLKIRSTKLEDSAMYFCATHEQGPGSQPQHFGDGTRLSIL.

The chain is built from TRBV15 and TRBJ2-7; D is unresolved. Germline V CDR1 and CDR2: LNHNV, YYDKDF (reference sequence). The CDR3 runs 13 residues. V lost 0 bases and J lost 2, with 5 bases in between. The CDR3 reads CATSREAAYEQYF. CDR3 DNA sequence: TGTGCCACCAGCAGAGAGGCCGCCTACGAGCAGTACTTC.

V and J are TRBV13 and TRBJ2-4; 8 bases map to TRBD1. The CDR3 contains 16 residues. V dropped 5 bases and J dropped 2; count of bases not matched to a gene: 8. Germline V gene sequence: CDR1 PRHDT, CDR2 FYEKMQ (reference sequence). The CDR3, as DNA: TGTGCCAGCAGCCATCCGACAGGGGCGACCAAAAACATTCAGTACTTC. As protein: CASSHPTGATKNIQYF.

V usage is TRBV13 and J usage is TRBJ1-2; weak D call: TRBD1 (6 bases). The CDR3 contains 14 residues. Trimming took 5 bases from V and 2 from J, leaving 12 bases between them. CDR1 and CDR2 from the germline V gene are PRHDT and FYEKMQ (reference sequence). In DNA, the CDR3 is TGTGCCAGCAGCCGAGGGGGTACCAACTATGGCTACACCTTC. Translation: CASSRGGTNYGYTF.

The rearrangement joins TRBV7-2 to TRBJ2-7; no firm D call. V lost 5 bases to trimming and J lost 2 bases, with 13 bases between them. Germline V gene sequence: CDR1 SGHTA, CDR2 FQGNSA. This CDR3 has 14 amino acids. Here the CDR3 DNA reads TGTGCCAGCAGCCCCTACAGTCAAACCTACGAGCAGTACTTC. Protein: CASSPYSQTYEQYF.

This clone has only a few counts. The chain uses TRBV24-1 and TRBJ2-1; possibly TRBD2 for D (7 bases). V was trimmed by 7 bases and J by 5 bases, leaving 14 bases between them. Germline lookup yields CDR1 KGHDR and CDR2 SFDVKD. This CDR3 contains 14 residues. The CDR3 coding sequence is TGTGCCACCAGACGGGGGGCAGAGGACAATGAGCAGTTCTTC. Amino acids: CATRRGAEDNEQFF.

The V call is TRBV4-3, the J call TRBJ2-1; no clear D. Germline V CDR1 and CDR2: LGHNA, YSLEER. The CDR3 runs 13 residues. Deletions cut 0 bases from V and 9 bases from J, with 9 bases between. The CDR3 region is CASSQDSRSEQFF. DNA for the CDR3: TGCGCCAGCAGCCAAGATAGCCGAAGTGAGCAGTTCTTC.

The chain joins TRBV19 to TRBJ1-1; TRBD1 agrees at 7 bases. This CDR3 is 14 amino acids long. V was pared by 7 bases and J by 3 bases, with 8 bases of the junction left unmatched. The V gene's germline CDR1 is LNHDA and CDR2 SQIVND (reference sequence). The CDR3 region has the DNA TGTGCCAGTACTTTAGACAGGGTTGACACTGAAGCTTTCTTT. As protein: CASTLDRVDTEAFF.

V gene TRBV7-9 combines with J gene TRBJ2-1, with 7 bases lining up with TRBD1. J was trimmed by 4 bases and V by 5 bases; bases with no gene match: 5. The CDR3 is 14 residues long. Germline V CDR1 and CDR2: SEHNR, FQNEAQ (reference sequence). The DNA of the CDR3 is TGTGCCAGCAGCACGACAGGGAATTACAATGAGCAGTTCTTC. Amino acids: CASSTTGNYNEQFF.

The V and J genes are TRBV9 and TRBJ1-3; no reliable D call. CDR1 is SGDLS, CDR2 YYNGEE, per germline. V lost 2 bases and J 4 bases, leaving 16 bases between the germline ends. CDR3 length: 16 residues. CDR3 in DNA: TGTGCCAGCAGCGTCCGCGGGTCGCTGAGGGGAAACACCATATATTTT. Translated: CASSVRGSLRGNTIYF.

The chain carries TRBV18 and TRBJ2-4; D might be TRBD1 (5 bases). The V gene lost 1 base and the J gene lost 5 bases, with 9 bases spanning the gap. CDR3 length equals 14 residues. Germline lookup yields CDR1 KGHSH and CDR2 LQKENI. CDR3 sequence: CASSPRGAENIQYF. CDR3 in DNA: TGTGCCAGCTCACCACGGGGCGCGGAAAACATTCAGTACTTC.